This TCR beta chain came from a study of blood T cell repertoires in COVID-19. For the study at large: Collection of acute and convalescent COVID-19 samples took place in the United States, Italy and Spain. The analysed material was cDNA or gDNA that came from T cells, B-cell-depleted T cells, or PBMCs.

The CDR3 runs to 14 residues. Per the original data handling: Reference gene primer amplification yielded estimated nucleated cell counts. Here immunoSEQ multiplex PCR was the method, and the copy in TCRdb shows in-frame clones only, minus some. V and J calls plus clone size are reproduced from that table; the DNA served to infer D and trimming. The sample has 140,000 or so clones, 79% seen once. This TCR was sampled from a man in his fifties with active or convalescent COVID-19. This chain uses TRBV12-1 with TRBJ2-5; the table's D call of TRBD1 was not tested on the DNA. TRBV12-1 is assigned pseudogene status. The specimen sequenced was peripheral blood. CDR3 sequence: CASSPGTGQETQYF. The CDR3 nucleotides are TGTGCCAGCAGCCCGGGGACAGGGCAAGAGACCCAGTACTTC.